The present TCR beta chain was sequenced within a study of blood T cell repertoires in COVID-19. Study-wide context: The United States, Italy and Spain provided the acute and convalescent COVID-19 samples.

This CDR3 contains 13 residues. The trim removed 8 bases at V and 3 bases at J, leaving 4 bases unmatched. Germline V gives CDR1 ENHRY, CDR2 SYGVKD. Sequencing used immunoSEQ multiplex PCR; TCRdb keeps in-frame clones, though not all of them. The sample lists some 48,000 clones, roughly 87% occurring once. This clone showed up just a few times. The material sequenced was peripheral blood. The TCR originated in a woman older than 75 in a cohort sampled during active or convalescent COVID-19. The chain links TRBV10-3 to TRBJ2-3, with 8 bases lining up with TRBD2. CDR3 sequence reads: CAIQRETTDTQYF. The CDR3 DNA reads as TGTGCCATCCAGCGGGAGACGACAGATACGCAGTATTTT.